The TCR beta chain described here comes from a study of cytomegalovirus exposure and HLA in healthy donors (dated by TCRdb to about 2017). Concerning the study at large: An earlier analysis of some 620 of the donors reported around 280 Gb of sequence data and 117 million unique TCR beta sequences obtained from about 200 million T cells. Alongside the repertoire data, information on donor age, sex, ethnicity and CMV serostatus was compiled. Five DR-DQ haplotypes were treated as single units for association and clustering because of strong linkage in the cohort. To decide whether each TCR beta V gene segment behaved as functional or pseudogenic, an earlier analysis of 587 of the donors relied on high-throughput TCR beta sequencing. A later analysis re-analyzed previously published TCR beta repertoires from roughly 630 donors and added high-resolution HLA genotyping to study TCR occurrence patterns. To predict cytomegalovirus infection status, the study combined high-throughput TCR immunosequencing, statistical association of individual TCRs with disease status, and machine learning. Across some 400 genotyped donors of the cohort, an average of roughly 230,000 unique TCR beta nucleotide sequences per donor were sequenced, and 15% to 20% of those sequences were non-productive. The number of typed donors differed by locus: roughly 629-630 for A, B, C, DRB1 and DQB1; some 500 for DQA1; 606 for DPA1; and around 450 for DPB1. Besides the first cohort of about 730 subjects, a separate validation cohort made up of 120 or so different subjects was used. The study aimed to test whether cataloging public T cell receptors could reveal signatures of past pathogen exposure. Rather than drawing on any new phenotypic data, the later analysis identified candidate immune exposures from TCR beta sequences and the way those sequences occurred across donors. The study used immunosequencing to profile the T cell repertoires of more than 650 subjects and linked those repertoires to cytomegalovirus serostatus. Of the 398 genotyped donors, 65% to 90% were placed in the genetic ancestry cluster associated with self-reported Caucasian donors. Both class I and class II loci were covered by HLA typing, at four-digit resolution. Every discovery cohort repertoire had been produced on one sequencing platform. A later genetic analysis took genome-wide SNP genotypes for about 60% of the roughly 670 donors and used that subset as a discovery cohort. An early release that covered approximately 600 HLA-typed donors contained approximately 290 gigabases of sequencing data and tens of millions of unique TCR sequences. Beyond this particular receptor, the publication reports: In a later analysis, the rate of TCR association differed among HLA loci, with DRB1 alleles having the most associated TCRs and HLA-C alleles having the fewest. About 17 rarely observed V segments, including chromosome 9 orphons, were excluded from the earlier analysis of about 600 of the donors because counts were too low. In vitro tests confirmed that a few of the cytomegalovirus-associated TCR beta chains recognize cytomegalovirus antigens. Because HLA typing was unavailable for some donors at each locus, only the typed subset was used in association tests. In an earlier analysis of fewer than 750 of the donors, most TCR beta V segments were observed in productive rearrangements about 90% or about 30% of the time, broadly matching IMGT annotations. While some public TCRs were present in many individuals, most TCR sequences turned up only very rarely across donors. A group of highly shared sequence variants was considered likely to be a technical artifact of the sequencing pipeline. According to a later analysis, parvovirus B19, influenza, CMV and Epstein-Barr virus appeared linked to several top co-occurrence clusters. In a later analysis, HLA-associated TCR beta chains showed more clonal expansion and lower generation probabilities than non-associated chains that were equally common. An association between a missense DCLRE1C variant and V-gene and J-gene trimming of TCR beta chains was found in a later genetic analysis and replicated in an independent cohort. The classifier was reported to diagnose cytomegalovirus status with high specificity and sensitivity in both the original and validation cohorts. Specific HLA alleles were associated with 15,000 to 20,000 TCR beta sequences at a false discovery rate of 0.05 in a later analysis. Sequencing depth was assumed to be roughly uniform across donors in the presence/absence analyses, though that assumption may not hold. The 87-base-pair reads could not distinguish some IMGT-functional V segments, including TRBV6-2 and TRBV6-3, so those segments were excluded. In a later genetic analysis, fewer N-insertions in productive TCRs were reported among donors in an Asian-associated ancestry cluster than the approximately 710-donor mean. A further reported finding was that TCR beta sequences accurately predicted the HLA-A and HLA-B alleles for most subjects in the first cohort. When HLA alleles, especially DR and DQ, strongly co-occurred, attributing TCR associations to individual alleles was difficult. Only TCR beta chains were sequenced in this cohort, and the absence of alpha or paired-chain data limited detectable features. It was suggested by the authors that the approach could potentially be generalized to other disease states and immunological phenotypes. For the cohort, immune exposure information was limited to CMV serostatus. In the study, approximately 160 TCR beta chains were listed as associated with cytomegalovirus. Correlated functional status among segregating V segments might reflect linkage disequilibrium, but an unknown experimental factor could not be ruled out. Most CMV-associated TCR beta chains appeared to be HLA-restricted in a later analysis, and the HLA associations seemed to be driven largely by CMV exposure.

The cohort consisted of 666 healthy bone marrow donors. At the time of sampling, all cohort members were nominally healthy, though unrecorded immune exposures were likely present. Of the 710 or so cohort members, nearly 300 had a positive CMV serostatus and just over 350 had a negative one, while no CMV serostatus was recorded for the donor. Every donor gave a peripheral blood sample, and the peripheral blood mononuclear cells from that sample were used for TCR beta sequencing. Genomic DNA extraction from the blood cell samples was performed with the Qiagen DNeasy Blood Extraction Kit. Library prep was done by the immunoSEQ multiplex PCR assay. For the multiplex PCR, a mixture combining 60 forward primers for TCR Vbeta segments and 13 reverse primers for TCR Jbeta segments was used. Amplification of the CDR3 region of rearranged TCR beta genes was performed with a multiplex PCR assay on genomic DNA. Amplified TCR beta libraries were sequenced as 87-base-pair reads on the Illumina HiSeq System. The authors' pipeline ran thus. A later analysis counted about 82 million unique TCR beta chains across the 666 repertoires, and roughly 11 million of these chains were shared by at least two donors. To remove PCR and sequencing errors, raw reads were error-corrected and collapsed into unique sequences using a nearest-neighbor algorithm that merged closely related sequences. To assign V, D and J gene segments, CDR3 sequences were aligned to IMGT reference sequences. For a sequence to be retained, a match of at least six nucleotides to both a V gene segment and a J gene segment was required. Rearrangements were classified as productive when the CDR3 lacked stop codons and remained in frame with V and J, and all other rearrangements were classified as non-productive. Following IMGT convention, CDR3 was defined as the stretch from the second conserved V-encoded cysteine up to the conserved J-encoded phenylalanine. Sequences without an unambiguous match to a single V gene segment were excluded from the earlier analysis of a few hundred of the donors. An earlier analysis of some 500 of the donors classified V segments as functional when productive rearrangements were above 56.7% and as segregating when the standard deviation between donors was above 5%. A statistical classification framework was built for diagnosing cytomegalovirus status from the catalog of TCR beta chain sequences. V and J gene assignment, in a later analysis, came from comparing TCR nucleotide sequences with IMGT/GENE-DB human TR gene sequences. In a later analysis, CDR3 sequences and most-parsimonious VDJ recombination scenarios were assigned using the TCRdist pipeline. In a later analysis, every TCR beta chain was defined by the combination of its CDR3 amino acid sequence and its V-gene family, and reads without a unique V-gene family were dropped. To address suspected cross-contamination and a sequencing artifact, a later analysis removed over 500 highly shared, low-generation-probability nucleotide sequences. In a later analysis, a clonal expansion index for each public chain was calculated from normalized within-repertoire ranks of inferred template counts. Generation probabilities in a later analysis came from a VDJ recombination model fitted to out-of-frame rearrangements, and those results were checked against IGoR. A later analysis scored TCR-TCR, TCR-HLA and TCR-CMV co-occurrence with hypergeometric tests, applying a repertoire-size bias correction to TCR pairs. False discovery rates were estimated in a later analysis by permuting HLA or CMV assignments 20 times. In a later analysis, co-occurring TCRs were grouped using DBSCAN, and TCRdist sequence similarity was added for clustering within HLA-allele-positive subsets. Repertoires with fewer than 30,000 or more than 120,000 public chains, plus five repertoires with anomalous nucleotide sharing, were excluded from co-occurrence clustering. The immuneACCESS repertoire file appears here via TCRdb, limited to in-frame rearrangements. These files lack a portion of the clones; in checked studies, under half of the deficit traces to unresolved V genes, and the cause of the others is not known. That table furnishes V, J and clone size, whereas the DNA furnished D and trimming. The sample yields over 100,000 clones; 55% to 80% were counted once. The ten largest account for 4% to 5.5% of the sample.

From its cysteine to its phenylalanine, the CDR3 spans 15 amino acids. Kept here is only the CDR3 DNA, which spans 45 bases and is read in frame from base 1. From a lookup of the germline V gene (reference sequence), CDR1 and CDR2 are SEHNR and FQNEAQ. V is cut back by 5 bases and J by 0 bases, with 4 bases in the junction unmatched. As concerns this clone: It has no known antigen specificity. There are no base qualities to consult, and no much larger clone falls within one base.

What was sequenced was PBMCs. Recombination connected TRBV7-9 to TRBJ2-3, with 8 junctional bases fitting TRBD2. This receptor was identified in a human donor in good health. The DNA sequence is given as TGTGCCAGCAGCGAGACTAGCGCAAGCACAGATACGCAGTATTTT. This translates into CASSETSASTDTQYF.